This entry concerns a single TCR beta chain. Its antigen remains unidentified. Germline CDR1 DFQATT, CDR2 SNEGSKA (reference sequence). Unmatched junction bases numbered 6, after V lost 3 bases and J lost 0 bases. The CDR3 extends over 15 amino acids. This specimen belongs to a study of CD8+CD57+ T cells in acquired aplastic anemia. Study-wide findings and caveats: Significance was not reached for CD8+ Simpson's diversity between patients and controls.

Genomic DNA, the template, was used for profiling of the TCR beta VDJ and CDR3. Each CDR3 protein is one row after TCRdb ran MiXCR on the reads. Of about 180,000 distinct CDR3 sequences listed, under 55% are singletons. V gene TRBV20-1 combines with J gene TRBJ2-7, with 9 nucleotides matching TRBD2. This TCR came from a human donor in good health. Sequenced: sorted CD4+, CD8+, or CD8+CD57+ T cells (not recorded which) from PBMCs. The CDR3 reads CSASISGGRSYEQYF. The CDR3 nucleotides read TGCAGTGCTAGCATTAGCGGGGGCCGCTCCTACGAGCAGTACTTC.